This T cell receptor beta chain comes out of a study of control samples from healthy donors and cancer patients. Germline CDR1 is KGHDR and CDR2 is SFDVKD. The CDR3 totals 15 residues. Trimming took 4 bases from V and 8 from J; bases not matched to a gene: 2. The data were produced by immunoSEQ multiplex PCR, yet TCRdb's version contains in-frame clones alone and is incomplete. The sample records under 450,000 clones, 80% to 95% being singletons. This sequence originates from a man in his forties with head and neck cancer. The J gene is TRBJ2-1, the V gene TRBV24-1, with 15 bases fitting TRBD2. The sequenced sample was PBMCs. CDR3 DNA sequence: TGTGCCACCAGTGAAGGGACTAGCGGGAGGTATGAGCAGTTCTTC. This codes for CATSEGTSGRYEQFF.